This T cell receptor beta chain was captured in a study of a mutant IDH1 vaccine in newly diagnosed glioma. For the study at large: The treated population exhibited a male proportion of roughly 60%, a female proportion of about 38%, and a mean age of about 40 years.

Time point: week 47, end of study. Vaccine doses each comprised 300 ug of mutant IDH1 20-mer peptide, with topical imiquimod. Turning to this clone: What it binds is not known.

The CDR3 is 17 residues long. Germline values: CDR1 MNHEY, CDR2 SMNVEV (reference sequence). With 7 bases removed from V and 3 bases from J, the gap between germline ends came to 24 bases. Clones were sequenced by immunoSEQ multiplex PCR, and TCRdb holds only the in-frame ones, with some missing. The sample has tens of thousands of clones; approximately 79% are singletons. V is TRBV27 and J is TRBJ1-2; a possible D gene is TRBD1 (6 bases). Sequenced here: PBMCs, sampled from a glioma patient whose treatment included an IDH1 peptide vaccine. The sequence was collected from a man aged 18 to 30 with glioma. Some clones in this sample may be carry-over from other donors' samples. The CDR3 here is CASNPFGGGPSYYGYTF. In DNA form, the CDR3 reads TGTGCCAGCAACCCTTTTGGTGGGGGGCCATCCTACTATGGCTACACCTTC.